The TCR beta chain under discussion was sequenced for a study of shared clonotypes between healthy human individuals (TCRdb year 2020). Context from the whole study: A few men and a couple of women, aged 18 to 49 years, made up the cohort. Per donor, three plates each were used for CD4 naive and CD4 memory, two for CD8 naive, and one for CD8 memory. The study deeply sequenced blood TCR repertoires of about 5 healthy adults to estimate repertoire size and the extent of clonotype sharing between individuals. To increase sequencing depth and limit assay-specific biases, different laboratories used diverse techniques to prepare libraries and sequence TCR repertoires. Leukapheresis yielded between about 0.94 and 10 billion PBMCs per donor.

TCR CDR3 regions were amplified from genomic DNA by multiplex PCR using the deep immunoSEQ assay. Extracted genomic DNA from each cell subset was spread evenly across all wells of several immunoSEQ 96-well plates, with each plate serving as a replicate. For sorted subsets, around 200 ng genomic DNA, equal to about 30,000 T cell genomes, was loaded into each replicate PCR. Purified libraries were measured with a Qubit 3.0 fluorometer, size-checked on a Bioanalyzer 2100, and measured again with the KAPA Library Quantification kit. Every immunoSEQ 96-well plate was sequenced on a dedicated single-read 150-cycle Illumina NextSeq 550 flow cell. The original methods were these. Because only junctional sequences without quality scores were contained in the immunoSEQ output, filtering matching that applied to full-length reads could not be performed. To assign V/J genes and CDR3, sequences were annotated against IMGT germline references using PyIR, a Python wrapper for IgBLAST v1.9. Any read was removed if the V/J assignment was weak (E-value above 1e-6), the CDR3 was missing, or the read contained stop codons, out-of-frame junctions, or ambiguous translated residues. V3J clonotypes were defined by identical inferred V gene, J gene, and CDR3 amino acid sequence. Percentage overlap between repertoires was computed as shared unique clonotypes divided by the size of the smaller repertoire. Repertoire richness was assessed with RTK rarefaction, the Chao1 estimator, and Recon v2.1 estimates of unobserved clonotypes. For all TCRbeta clonotypes obtained by the gDNA method from several donors, generation probabilities were computed with OLGA. TCRdb obtained this table from immuneACCESS and retained in-frame rearrangements with V and J assigned. These tables miss some clones; where compared with another copy, unresolved V genes account for less than half of the shortfall, and the remainder is unexplained. The DNA was the basis for D and trimming; V, J and clone size are from that table. The sample data list a few million clones, and roughly nine tenths of these were observed just once. Clones ranked in the top ten supply 0.13% to 0.15% of the sample.

Trimming at the junction amounts to 0 bases on V and 4 bases on J, and the germline ends lie 10 bases apart. The CDR3, from cysteine to phenylalanine, totals 14 residues. Only the CDR3 portion is preserved as DNA: 42 bases, with reading frame beginning at the first base. The germline V gene (reference sequence) supplies CDR1 GTSNPN and CDR2 SVGIG. Beyond this particular receptor, the publication reports: Higher generation probabilities were observed for clonotypes shared by all four sorted-subset donors than for non-shared clonotypes. Sampling was restricted to blood, and TCR repertoires in tissues likely differ from the TCR repertoires found in blood. Because the study included a small number of donors, the genetic and exposure-history diversity represented was limited. Larger estimated clonotype richness was generally found for naive subsets than for memory subsets. Even with the large sequencing depth, rarefaction of the sorted-subset datasets indicated that sequencing was incomplete. Across four donors, about 4.5% of naive CD4, 3.5% of naive CD8, 2.3% of memory CD4, and approximately 0.4% of memory CD8 clonotypes were shared. Pairwise subsampling indicated that sequencing depth was expected to affect the degree of clonotype sharing among donors.

In regard to this clone: This receptor's antigen is unknown. Per-nucleotide qualities are absent, and no much larger clonotype sits a single base away.

Donors were healthy HIV-negative adults with no recently reported acute infections or vaccinations. Only Caucasian adults living in Nashville, Tennessee, USA were represented among the donors. CD4+ T cells were enriched by magnetic negative selection; naive cells were then positively selected on CD45RA, and the negative fraction formed the memory subset. After blood collection by leukapheresis, PBMCs were isolated using Ficoll-Histopaque density gradient centrifugation and then cryopreserved in the vapor phase of liquid nitrogen. Purity and quantity of every magnetically sorted T cell population were checked by analytical flow cytometry. Genomic DNA was isolated from every sorted fraction and measured by UV absorbance on a Nanodrop 2000c.

The sample taken for sequencing was naive CD4+ T cells sorted from blood. The cell subset or site label for this specimen denotes: CD45RA+ positively selected. The sequence derives from a man younger than 35 in good health. The sequence joins TRBV30 to TRBJ2-1; confidence is insufficient to name the D gene. DNA sequence: TGTGCCTGGAGTGTACAGACCGGGTACAATGAGCAGTTCTTC. The resulting protein is CAWSVQTGYNEQFF. The full variable domain, completed from the reference TRBV30 and TRBJ2-1 proteins outside the CDR3, reads SQTIHQWPATLVQPVGSPLSLECTVEGTSNPNLYWYRQAAGRGLQLLFYSVGIGQISSEVPQNLSASRPQDRQFILSSKKLLLSDSGFYLCAWSVQTGYNEQFFGPGTRLTVL.